These 9 T cell receptor beta chains were sequenced from one sample in a study of T cells after yellow fever vaccination. One entry per CDR3 protein results from TCRdb running MiXCR on the 5' RACE reads. The table shows around 150,000 distinct CDR3 sequences, with about 7% occurring only once. Sequencing used CD4+ T cells sorted from PBMCs, obtained less than 6 days after the first yellow fever vaccination. These receptors were obtained from a man aged 18 to 29 who received the YFV17D yellow fever vaccine.

This clonotype was picked up a small number of times. The J gene is TRBJ1-5, the V gene TRBV15; TRBD1 matches 9 bases. The CDR3 runs to 15 residues. The germline V gene encodes CDR1 LNHNV and CDR2 YYDKDF (reference sequence). Trimming cost V 0 bases and J 7 bases; bases outside gene matches: 4. This CDR3 is CATSRDLTGGQPQHF. The CDR3 region has the DNA TGTGCCACCAGCAGAGATTTGACAGGGGGGCAGCCCCAGCATTTT.

In this sample, this clonotype is medium-sized. This rearrangement joins TRBV25-1 to TRBJ2-3; TRBD1 might be the D (6 bases). The CDR3 is made up of 14 amino acids. Germline loops: CDR1 MGHDK, CDR2 SYGVNS. V lost 7 bases and J lost 1, with 12 bases in between. CDR3 sequence reads: CASTSGAGTDTQYF. CDR3 bases: TGTGCCAGCACATCAGGGGCTGGCACAGATACGCAGTATTTT.

This clonotype showed up many times. V gene TRBV14 combines with J gene TRBJ1-3; 7 bases align to TRBD1. The CDR3 loop spans 14 amino acids. The junction had 0 bases not matched to a gene; V was cut back by 4 bases and J by 0 bases. The germline CDR1 and CDR2 sequences are SGHDN and FVKESK. The CDR3 sequence: CASSRTGSGNTIYF. Here the CDR3 DNA reads TGTGCCAGCAGCCGGACAGGCTCTGGAAACACCATATATTTT.

The rearrangement uses TRBV12-3 or TRBV12-4 and TRBJ1-4, with D perhaps matching TRBD1 (6 bases). V was shortened by 7 bases and J by 6 bases, with 15 bases between the two germline ends. The CDR3 has 14 amino acids. The CDR3 coding sequence is TGTGCCAGCACCCCCGGGGGGCGTTATGAAAAACTGTTTTTT. Amino acid sequence: CASTPGGRYEKLFF.

The rearrangement joins TRBV6-1 to TRBJ1-6, with no clear D. The germline gives CDR1 MNHNS, CDR2 SASEGT. V lost 3 bases and J lost 8, with 8 bases in between. This CDR3 spans 13 amino acids. CDR3 protein: CASSELPDSPLHF. The DNA of the CDR3 is TGTGCCAGCAGTGAGTTACCAGATTCACCCCTCCACTTT.

Details on this clonotype: Since the CDR3 does not end with the conserved phenylalanine or tryptophan, this likely comes from a read error. CDR3 region: CASSFMLNGYTL. The CDR3 nucleotides are TGTGCCAGCAGCTTTATGTTGAATGGCTACACCCTC. This chain uses TRBV5-6 with TRBJ1-2, with D unclear. This CDR3 contains 12 residues. Between the trimmed V and J ends, which lost 2 bases and 6 bases, there was a span of 8 bases. Germline CDR1 reads SGHDT; CDR2 reads YYEEEE.

This clonotype was found a few times. This sequence joins TRBV7-2 and TRBJ2-5; possibly TRBD1 for D (5 bases). Trimming took off 0 bases at V and 6 bases at J, with 14 bases between the two ends. Looked up from germline, CDR1 is SGHTA and CDR2 is FQGNSA. The CDR3 consists of 15 residues. CDR3 sequence reads: CASSLAPQATKTQYF. The CDR3 DNA reads TGTGCCAGCAGCTTAGCGCCACAGGCCACAAAGACCCAGTACTTC.

This clonotype was detected a few times. V usage is TRBV7-2 and J usage is TRBJ2-2; 9 bases fit TRBD1. Germline trimming cut 6 bases from V and 7 bases from J; bases unmatched to any gene: 12. The CDR3 spans 16 residues. Per germline, CDR1 SGHTA and CDR2 FQGNSA. CDR3 amino acids: CASSPGTGFFIGELFF. The DNA of the CDR3 is TGTGCCAGCAGTCCCGGGACAGGGTTCTTTATCGGGGAGCTGTTTTTT. Full variable domain (remainder filled in from reference TRBV7-2 and TRBJ2-2): GAGVSQSPSNKVTEKGKDVELRCDPISGHTALYWYRQSLGQGLEFLIYFQGNSAPDKSGLPSDRFSAERTGGSVSTLTIQRTQQEDSAVYLCASSPGTGFFIGELFFGEGSRLTVL.

This clonotype has a count of ten or more. The gene calls are TRBV4-2 and TRBJ2-1; no definite D call. The CDR3 length is 15 residues. With 0 bases removed from V and 6 bases from J, the gap between germline ends came to 12 bases. CDR1 is LGHNA and CDR2 is YNFKEQ in the germline V gene. The CDR3 protein is CASSQENSAPNEQFF. Here the CDR3 DNA reads TGTGCCAGCAGCCAAGAGAATTCCGCTCCCAATGAGCAGTTCTTC.